These T cell receptor beta chains were read from a single sample in a study of blood T cells in healthy people across ages. TCRdb reanalysed the 5' RACE reads using MiXCR and keeps one entry per CDR3 protein. The table lists 1,100,000 or so distinct CDR3 sequences, 35% to 50% of them singletons. Specimen: blood. The source of these receptors is a woman aged 55-75 years in good health. Both conserved end residues are part of each CDR3. The D gene is left open where the match is weak. Clone size is not always given. Where it is, it says once, few, many or a class for expanded clones.

clone size: NA
J gene: TRBJ1-1
V gene: TRBV20-1
D gene: NA
CDR3 length: 14
CDR3 protein: CSARDYSGATEAFF
CDR3 DNA: TGCAGTGCTAGAGATTACTCCGGGGCCACTGAAGCTTTCTTT

clone size: NA
J gene: TRBJ2-7
V gene: TRBV5-1
D gene: NA
CDR3 length: 13
CDR3 protein: CASSWGPTYEQYF
CDR3 DNA: TGCGCCAGCAGCTGGGGGCCCACCTACGAGCAGTACTTC

clone size: NA
J gene: TRBJ2-3
V gene: TRBV15
D gene: TRBD1
CDR3 length: 16
CDR3 protein: CATSRYPRTGDGTQYF
CDR3 DNA: TGTGCCACCAGCAGATACCCAAGGACAGGGGACGGTACGCAGTATTTT

clone size: NA
J gene: TRBJ2-7
V gene: TRBV9
D gene: NA
CDR3 length: 15
CDR3 protein: CASSVAASATYEQYF
CDR3 DNA: TGTGCCAGCAGCGTAGCGGCTAGCGCAACCTACGAGCAGTACTTC

clone size: few
J gene: TRBJ2-5
V gene: TRBV15
D gene: TRBD2
CDR3 length: 14
CDR3 protein: CATSRDGGGETQYF
CDR3 DNA: TGTGCCACCAGCAGAGATGGGGGGGGAGAGACCCAGTACTTC

clone size: few
J gene: TRBJ1-1
V gene: TRBV9
D gene: NA
CDR3 length: 16
CDR3 protein: CASSVAIGGPNTEAFF
CDR3 DNA: TGTGCCAGCAGCGTAGCTATTGGGGGACCGAACACTGAAGCTTTCTTT

clone size: few
J gene: TRBJ2-1
V gene: TRBV27
D gene: TRBD2
CDR3 length: 16
CDR3 protein: CASRERGERPYNEQFF
CDR3 DNA: TGTGCCAGCAGGGAGCGGGGGGAGAGGCCCTACAATGAGCAGTTCTTC

clone size: NA
J gene: TRBJ2-1
V gene: TRBV5-1
D gene: NA
CDR3 length: 16
CDR3 protein: CASSLGPGFTYNEQFF
CDR3 DNA: TGCGCCAGCAGCTTGGGCCCGGGGTTCACTTACAATGAGCAGTTCTTC

clone size: NA
J gene: TRBJ1-2
V gene: TRBV28
D gene: TRBD1
CDR3 length: 14
CDR3 protein: CASRTAGTAYGYTF
CDR3 DNA: TGTGCCAGCAGGACTGCCGGGACAGCGTATGGCTACACCTTC

clone size: few
J gene: TRBJ2-7
V gene: TRBV20-1
D gene: NA
CDR3 length: 14
CDR3 protein: CSAPRDSQGYEQYF
CDR3 DNA: TGCAGTGCCCCCCGGGACTCTCAAGGCTACGAGCAGTACTTC

clone size: NA
J gene: TRBJ2-5
V gene: TRBV6-5
D gene: NA
CDR3 length: 15
CDR3 protein: CASSYRGDGGETQYF
CDR3 DNA: TGTGCCAGCAGTTACAGAGGGGACGGGGGCGAGACCCAGTACTTC

clone size: NA
J gene: TRBJ2-7
V gene: TRBV15
D gene: NA
CDR3 length: 15
CDR3 protein: CATSRDRGTSAEQYF
CDR3 DNA: TGTGCCACCAGCAGAGATCGTGGGACGTCGGCCGAGCAGTACTTC

clone size: NA
J gene: TRBJ2-3
V gene: TRBV29-1
D gene: NA
CDR3 length: 14
CDR3 protein: CSVSTGTNTDTQYF
CDR3 DNA: TGCAGCGTGTCAACAGGGACTAACACAGATACGCAGTATTTT

clone size: NA
J gene: TRBJ1-2
V gene: TRBV2
D gene: TRBD1
CDR3 length: 13
CDR3 protein: CASRATGTAGYTF
CDR3 DNA: TGTGCCAGCAGAGCGACAGGGACGGCTGGCTACACCTTC

clone size: NA
J gene: TRBJ2-5
V gene: TRBV30
D gene: TRBD1
CDR3 length: 13
CDR3 protein: CAWSPGGPGEQYF
CDR3 DNA: TGTGCCTGGAGTCCAGGGGGCCCTGGGGAGCAGTACTTC

clone size: few
J gene: TRBJ2-3
V gene: TRBV7-3
D gene: TRBD2
CDR3 length: 15
CDR3 protein: CASSAKREGRDTQYF
CDR3 DNA: TGTGCCAGCAGCGCCAAGCGGGAGGGCCGGGATACGCAGTATTTT

clone size: many
J gene: TRBJ2-7
V gene: TRBV7-2
D gene: NA
CDR3 length: 13
CDR3 protein: CASSLRHTYEQYF
CDR3 DNA: TGTGCCAGCAGCTTAAGACATACCTACGAGCAGTACTTC

clone size: NA
J gene: TRBJ2-5
V gene: TRBV3-1
D gene: NA
CDR3 length: 16
CDR3 protein: CASSQDKGGPVETQYF
CDR3 DNA: TGTGCCAGCAGCCAAGATAAAGGCGGACCCGTGGAGACCCAGTACTTC

clone size: few
J gene: TRBJ2-7
V gene: TRBV5-1
D gene: NA
CDR3 length: 15
CDR3 protein: CASSLEPDSFYEQYF
CDR3 DNA: TGCGCCAGCAGCTTGGAGCCAGATTCTTTCTACGAGCAGTACTTC

clone size: NA
J gene: TRBJ1-5
V gene: TRBV7-9
D gene: TRBD1
CDR3 length: 19
CDR3 protein: CASSLGRAAGTVSNQPQHF
CDR3 DNA: TGTGCCAGCAGCTTAGGGAGAGCGGCCGGGACAGTTAGCAATCAGCCCCAGCATTTT

clone size: NA
J gene: TRBJ2-7
V gene: TRBV6-5
D gene: TRBD2
CDR3 length: 16
CDR3 protein: CASSYLLAGVPHEQYF
CDR3 DNA: TGTGCCAGCAGTTATCTCCTAGCGGGAGTCCCCCATGAGCAGTACTTC

clone size: NA
J gene: TRBJ2-3
V gene: TRBV5-1
D gene: TRBD1
CDR3 length: 15
CDR3 protein: CASSARGQESDMQYF
CDR3 DNA: TGCGCCAGCAGCGCCCGAGGACAGGAATCAGATATGCAGTATTTT

clone size: few
J gene: TRBJ2-3
V gene: TRBV20-1
D gene: NA
CDR3 length: 14
CDR3 protein: CSAQPTPITDTQYF
CDR3 DNA: TGCAGTGCCCAACCGACCCCTATCACAGATACGCAGTATTTT

clone size: once
J gene: TRBJ2-2
V gene: TRBV19
D gene: TRBD1
CDR3 length: 15
CDR3 protein: CASSTGTEFSGELFF
CDR3 DNA: TGTGCCAGTAGTACCGGGACAGAATTCTCCGGGGAGCTGTTTTTT

clone size: few
J gene: TRBJ2-3
V gene: TRBV24-1
D gene: NA
CDR3 length: 15
CDR3 protein: CATSDRTRGTDTQYF
CDR3 DNA: TGTGCCACCAGTGATCGAACTAGAGGCACAGATACGCAGTATTTT

clone size: NA
J gene: TRBJ2-3
V gene: TRBV12-3/TRBV12-4
D gene: TRBD2
CDR3 length: 16
CDR3 protein: CASRPLAGGVGDTQYF
CDR3 DNA: TGTGCCAGCAGACCCCTAGCGGGAGGGGTGGGAGATACGCAGTATTTT

clone size: few
J gene: TRBJ2-7
V gene: TRBV7-9
D gene: NA
CDR3 length: 12
CDR3 protein: CASSTGYYEQYF
CDR3 DNA: TGTGCCAGCAGCACAGGGTACTACGAGCAGTACTTC